These 25 T cell receptor beta chains came from one sample sequenced in a study of beta chain features in type 1 diabetes listed by TCRdb under 2018. The protocol used for the library was the immunoSEQ multiplex PCR assay. All of the isolated RNA was reverse transcribed with the High Capacity cDNA Reverse Transcription Kit, so expressed TCRB transcripts were sequenced. TCRdb obtained this table from immuneACCESS and retained in-frame rearrangements with V and J assigned. These tables miss some clones; where compared with another copy, unresolved V genes account for less than half of the shortfall, and the remainder is unexplained. For this sample the table gives around 280,000 clones, of which 7.5% to 9.5% were detected only once. The top ten clones comprise 1% of the sample. The material sequenced was central memory CD4+ T cells from blood. These receptors all come from a young woman in good health.

This sequence joins TRBV15 and TRBJ2-1; D gene unclear. CDR1 is LNHNV and CDR2 is YYDKDF in the germline V gene (reference sequence). CDR3 length: 14 residues. The CDR3 is CNTSRDGIDNEQFF. The DNA for the CDR3 is TGTAACACCAGCAGAGATGGGATCGACAATGAGCAGTTCTTC.

The chain employs TRBV2 and TRBJ2-5; D gene ambiguous. Germline V gene sequence: CDR1 SNHLY, CDR2 FYNNEI. The CDR3 consists of 12 residues. V lost 7 bases to trimming and J lost 0 bases, with 6 bases between them. CDR3: CASTRDQETQYF. The CDR3 DNA reads TGTGCCAGCACCCGGGACCAAGAGACCCAGTACTTC.

The J gene is TRBJ2-7, the V gene TRBV29-1; TRBD1 matches at 7 bases. The CDR3 consists of 13 residues. The germline CDR1 and CDR2 sequences are SQVTM and ANQGSEA. The junction had 10 bases not matched to a gene; V was cut back by 6 bases and J by 5 bases. The CDR3 nucleotides read TGCAGCGTCGCGCTGACAGGGTGCCACGAGCAGTACTTC. It encodes CSVALTGCHEQYF.

This sequence joins TRBV7-3 and TRBJ2-2; the D is unclear. Germline V CDR1 and CDR2: SGHTA, FQGTGA. This CDR3 has 14 residues. Deletions cut 4 bases from V and 6 bases from J, with 12 bases between. The CDR3 spells CASSSGPEAGELFF. The CDR3 DNA sequence: TGTGCCAGCAGCTCAGGTCCGGAAGCCGGGGAGCTGTTTTTT. Supplemented by reference TRBV7-3 and TRBJ2-2, the full variable domain reads GAGVSQTPSNKVTEKGKYVELRCDPISGHTALYWYRQSLGQGPEFLIYFQGTGAADDSGLPNDRFFAVRPEGSVSTLKIQRTERGDSAVYLCASSSGPEAGELFFGEGSRLTVL.

Many counts were recorded for this clone. This chain connects TRBV7-2 to TRBJ1-5; D uncertain. This CDR3 has 14 amino acids. Trimming shortened V by 0 bases and J by 4 bases, and 7 bases separated the two germline ends. Germline CDR1 and CDR2: SGHTA and FQGNSA. The CDR3 loop is CASSLAHQNQPQHF. The CDR3 DNA reads as TGTGCCAGCAGCTTAGCGCATCAGAATCAGCCCCAGCATTTT.

The V gene is TRBV6-5, the J gene TRBJ1-4; a weak D match, TRBD1 (6 bases). Trimming stripped 2 bases from V and 8 bases from J, with 12 bases between. This CDR3 has 14 amino acids. From germline, CDR1 is MNHEY and CDR2 SVGAGI. The CDR3 DNA reads TGTGCCAGCAGTTACCTAGGGGGTACGGAAAAACTGTTTTTT. This gives the protein CASSYLGGTEKLFF.

This clone was seen ten or more times. This chain joins TRBV6-5 and TRBJ1-5, with 7 bases lining up with TRBD1. Trimming took 7 bases from V and 4 from J; bases not matched to a gene: 7. Germline CDR1 MNHEY, CDR2 SVGAGI. The CDR3 loop spans 14 amino acids. This CDR3 is CASTRRQGNQPQHF. The CDR3 DNA reads as TGTGCCAGCACCCGAAGACAGGGAAATCAGCCCCAGCATTTT.

The chain is built from TRBV2 and TRBJ1-2; D is ambiguous. The CDR3 length is 14 residues. The germline V gene has CDR1 SNHLY and CDR2 FYNNEI. With 3 bases removed from V and 4 bases from J, the gap between germline ends came to 12 bases. CDR3 sequence reads: CASSEDGTIYGYTF. The CDR3 DNA reads as TGTGCCAGCAGTGAGGACGGAACTATCTATGGCTACACCTTC.

V gene TRBV5-1 combines with J gene TRBJ1-1; D possibly corresponds to TRBD1 (5 bases). This CDR3 is built from 15 residues. CDR1 and CDR2 (germline): SGHRS, YFSETQ. Trimming removed 3 bases from V and 5 bases from J, with 17 bases in between. The CDR3 bases are TGCGCCAGCAGCTACCAACAGGTAGCGCTGACTGAAGCTTTCTTT. It codes for CASSYQQVALTEAFF.

A few counts support this clone. This chain joins TRBV30 and TRBJ2-3, with D perhaps TRBD1 or TRBD2 (5 bases each). CDR1 is GTSNPN, CDR2 SVGIG, per germline (reference sequence). Trimming took off 3 bases at V and 0 bases at J, with 13 bases between the two ends. The CDR3 contains 15 residues. The CDR3 loop is CAWRPRDGSTDTQYF. In DNA, the CDR3 is TGTGCCTGGAGGCCCCGGGACGGAAGCACAGATACGCAGTATTTT.

This clone was observed many times. CDR3 DNA sequence: TGTGCCAGCAGCTATGCGGGGAGAGGGCACAATGAGCAGTTCTTC. Translation: CASSYAGRGHNEQFF. The chain carries TRBV7-9 and TRBJ2-1; weak D call: TRBD2 (6 bases). V shed 4 bases and J shed 5 bases, with 15 bases lying between them. The CDR3 totals 15 residues. Germline V gene data show CDR1 as SEHNR and CDR2 as FQNEAQ (reference sequence).

This clone was found many times. CDR3 residues: CASSLAQGPNEQFF. The CDR3 coding sequence is TGTGCCAGCAGCTTAGCTCAAGGTCCAAATGAGCAGTTCTTC. V and J are TRBV7-9 and TRBJ2-1; no firm D call. CDR1 is SEHNR, CDR2 FQNEAQ, per germline (reference sequence). The CDR3 contains 14 residues. Trimming removed 0 bases from V and 7 bases from J, with 10 bases in between.

The chain carries TRBV2 and TRBJ2-1; either TRBD1 or TRBD2 may supply D (5 bases each). Germline CDR1 and CDR2: SNHLY and FYNNEI. Between the trimmed V and J ends, which lost 8 bases and 6 bases, there was a span of 14 bases. The CDR3 sequence is 13 residues long. The CDR3 DNA follows: TGTGCCAGCGGGGACGCTTGGGCCAATGAGCAGTTCTTC. Amino acid sequence: CASGDAWANEQFF.

This clone showed up just a few times. The gene calls are TRBV5-4 and TRBJ2-3, with 10 nucleotides matching TRBD2. The CDR3 is made up of 16 amino acids. Germline CDR1 and CDR2: SGHNT and YYREEE (reference sequence). V shed 0 bases, J shed 1 base, and the junction held 2 bases outside the gene matches. The CDR3 reads CASSLEGTSGTDTQYF. In DNA form, the CDR3 reads TGTGCCAGCAGCTTGGAGGGGACTAGCGGCACAGATACGCAGTATTTT.

In this sample, this clone turned up a few times. The rearrangement links TRBV7-9 to TRBJ1-2; 7 bases match TRBD1. With 3 bases clipped from V and 10 bases from J, the junction kept 5 bases outside the gene matches. The CDR3 is made up of 12 amino acids. CDR1 is SEHNR and CDR2 is FQNEAQ in the germline V gene (reference sequence). The CDR3 loop is CASSFGQAVYTF. CDR3 coding DNA: TGTGCCAGCAGCTTCGGACAGGCCGTCTACACCTTC. Full variable domain (missing parts from reference TRBV7-9 and TRBJ1-2): DTGVSQNPRHKITKRGQNVTFRCDPISEHNRLYWYRQTLGQGPEFLTYFQNEAQLEKSRLLSDRFSAERPKGSFSTLEIQRTEQGDSAMYLCASSFGQAVYTFGSGTRLTVV.

The chain carries TRBV11-2 and TRBJ2-6; D remains ambiguous. The CDR3 sequence is 15 residues long. Trimming cost V 4 bases and J 0 bases, with 7 bases left between them. Per the germline V gene, CDR1 is SGHAT and CDR2 is FQNNGV. The CDR3 loop is CASSSLNSGANVLTF. As DNA, the CDR3 is TGTGCCAGCAGCTCCCTTAACTCTGGGGCCAACGTCCTGACTTTC.

This clone was detected only a few times. V is TRBV2 and J is TRBJ2-4, with a tentative D call TRBD1 (5 bases). This CDR3 is built from 14 residues. Germline CDR1 is SNHLY and CDR2 is FYNNEI. Trimming pared 6 bases from V and 15 bases from J, leaving 24 bases between. Here the CDR3 DNA reads TGTGCCAGCAGCTCTTCCCAGACCAGGGCACCAGTGTACTTC. The encoded protein is CASSSSQTRAPVYF.

This clone was recorded many times. This sequence joins TRBV7-9 and TRBJ1-1; 7 positions match TRBD1. Losses at the gene ends were 3 bases for V and 3 bases for J; bases not matched to a gene: 19. CDR3 length equals 19 residues. The V gene's germline CDR1 is SEHNR and CDR2 FQNEAQ (reference sequence). This chain's CDR3 is CASSLDRPNGWIRDTEAFF. The CDR3 DNA reads as TGTGCCAGCAGCTTGGACAGGCCGAATGGATGGATAAGAGACACTGAAGCTTTCTTT.

The genes are TRBV2 and TRBJ2-3, with 9 positions matching TRBD2. The trim removed 5 bases at V and 6 bases at J, leaving 3 bases unmatched. Germline-derived CDR1 and CDR2 are SNHLY and FYNNEI. CDR3 length: 13 amino acids. CDR3 in DNA: TGTGCCAGCAGTCTAGCGGGGCTCGATACGCAGTATTTT. This codes for CASSLAGLDTQYF.

This clone has a count of ten or more. The rearrangement links TRBV7-9 to TRBJ2-1; D is ambiguous. Germline CDR1 and CDR2: SEHNR and FQNEAQ (reference sequence). V was shortened by 5 bases and J by 6 bases, with 17 bases between the two germline ends. The CDR3 loop spans 15 amino acids. The CDR3 DNA reads as TGTGCCAGCAGCGCTAGAACTGCAGGAGCCAATGAGCAGTTCTTC. Translation gives CASSARTAGANEQFF.

This clone was seen more than once but under ten times. One end of the junction does not line up with germline, which may come from a read error. The genes are TRBV7-9 and TRBJ1-5; D uncertain. The CDR3 totals 15 residues. Germline CDR1 is SEHNR and CDR2 is FQNEAQ (reference sequence). The CDR3 is CASSLSTQGNQPQHF. CDR3 nucleotide sequence: TGCGCCAGCAGCCTCAGTACCCAAGGGAATCAGCCCCAGCATTTT.

This clone appeared a few times. The chain recombines TRBV2 with TRBJ1-6; no firm D call. CDR3 length: 13 residues. CDR1 and CDR2 (germline): SNHLY, FYNNEI. V was clipped by 6 bases and J by 14 bases, with 17 bases between them. CDR3 protein: CASRMPSFVALHF. In DNA, the CDR3 is TGTGCCAGCAGGATGCCGAGTTTCGTGGCCCTCCACTTT.

This clone has only a few counts. The gene calls are TRBV29-1 and TRBJ2-1, with 8 bases fitting TRBD2. In germline, CDR1 is SQVTM, CDR2 ANQGSEA. V trimming: 6 bases; J trimming: 3 bases; junction bases outside the gene matches: 7. This CDR3 has 14 amino acids. CDR3 sequence reads: CSVRKGTSYNEQFF. CDR3 sequence (DNA): TGCAGCGTGAGAAAAGGGACTAGCTACAATGAGCAGTTCTTC.

As to this clone: Other DNA sequences in this specimen translate into the identical CDR3. V gene TRBV9 combines with J gene TRBJ1-6, with D possibly matching TRBD1 (6 bases). The V end was cut by 2 bases, the J end by 9 bases, with 15 bases between. Germline lookup yields CDR1 SGDLS and CDR2 YYNGEE. This CDR3 comprises 15 residues. The CDR3 here is CASSVGQGLGSPLHF. For the CDR3, the DNA is TGTGCCAGCAGCGTGGGCCAGGGGCTCGGTTCACCCCTCCACTTT.

This chain links TRBV27 with TRBJ1-2, with D possibly being TRBD1 (6 bases). Trimming removed 4 bases from V and 4 bases from J, with 16 bases in between. The CDR3 totals 15 residues. The germline gives CDR1 MNHEY, CDR2 SMNVEV (reference sequence). DNA of the CDR3: TGTGCCAGCAGTTCCGCCGGGGCAGGGGTCTATGGCTACACCTTC. As protein: CASSSAGAGVYGYTF.